This is a list of T cell receptor beta chains from one sample in a study of T-cell reconstitution after alpha-beta-depleted transplantation in children. From the PCR reads, TCRdb called clonotypes with MiXCR, one entry per CDR3 protein. This sample carries 200,000 or so distinct CDR3 sequences, roughly 6% of them seen once, and the ten largest clones take just over 4.5%. The sequencing here drew on PBMCs, taken before TCRalphabeta/CD19-depleted stem cell transplant. The receptors were sampled from a girl under three years old with combined immunodeficiency, due to receive a stem cell transplant. Each CDR3 is given with its conserved first and last residue. Each record gives: D gene, clone size, V gene, J gene, CDR3 length, CDR3 protein, CDR3 DNA. The D gene is left open where the match is weak. Part of the rows lack a size; the others show once, few, many or a class for expanded clones.

TRBD2	few	TRBV28	TRBJ2-1	14	CASRTSGTYNEQFF	TGTGCCAGCAGGACTAGCGGCACCTACAATGAGCAGTTCTTC
-	many	TRBV28	TRBJ2-3	14	CASSLRGAGDTQYF	TGTGCCAGCAGTTTGAGAGGGGCGGGAGATACGCAGTATTTT
TRBD1	many	TRBV12-3/TRBV12-4	TRBJ1-2	15	CASSQNGQGVGGYTF	TGTGCCAGCAGCCAAAACGGACAGGGGGTTGGTGGCTACACCTTC
-	many	TRBV12-3/TRBV12-4	TRBJ1-5	15	CASRGGGVHNQPQHF	TGTGCCAGCAGGGGTGGTGGGGTCCACAATCAGCCCCAGCATTTT
-	many	TRBV4-1	TRBJ2-3	15	CASRPRWPGTDTQYF	TGCGCCAGCAGACCTCGGTGGCCTGGCACAGATACGCAGTATTTT
TRBD1	many	TRBV12-3/TRBV12-4	TRBJ2-7	13	CASSWDSTYEQYF	TGTGCCAGCAGTTGGGACAGTACCTACGAGCAGTACTTC
-	many	TRBV29-1	TRBJ1-2	10	CSVGTEGYTF	TGCAGCGTTGGAACGGAAGGCTACACCTTC
-	many	TRBV28	TRBJ1-3	15	CASSRRQISGNTIYF	TGTGCCAGCAGTCGCCGACAGATCTCTGGAAACACCATATATTTT
-	many	TRBV29-1	TRBJ1-2	14	CSVSPGTGNYGYTF	TGCAGCGTCAGTCCCGGGACGGGGAACTATGGCTACACCTTC
-	-	TRBV5-2	TRBJ2-7	13	CARGLGLPYEQYF	TGTGCCAGGGGCCTTGGGCTCCCCTACGAGCAGTACTTC
TRBD1	-	TRBV10-2	TRBJ2-3	15	CASSEWGQSTDTQYF	TGCGCCAGCAGTGAGTGGGGACAGAGCACAGATACGCAGTATTTT
TRBD1	many	TRBV5-6	TRBJ1-4	14	CASSQLTGKEKLFF	TGTGCCAGCAGCCAACTGACAGGGAAAGAAAAACTGTTTTTT
TRBD2	many	TRBV5-1	TRBJ2-5	17	CASSPGLAGAFQETQYF	TGCGCCAGCAGCCCGGGACTAGCGGGGGCCTTCCAAGAGACCCAGTACTTC
TRBD2	-	TRBV11-2	TRBJ2-5	19	CASSLVALAGGGWEETQYF	TGTGCCAGCAGCTTAGTAGCCCTAGCGGGGGGGGGTTGGGAAGAGACCCAGTACTTC
TRBD2	many	TRBV24-1	TRBJ2-5	14	CATSEGLAGETQYF	TGTGCCACCAGTGAGGGACTAGCGGGAGAGACCCAGTACTTC
TRBD1	many	TRBV20-1	TRBJ2-4	17	CSARESRQGTDKNIQYF	TGCAGTGCTAGAGAATCCCGACAGGGAACGGACAAAAACATTCAGTACTTC
TRBD2	-	TRBV12-3/TRBV12-4	TRBJ2-1	18	CASSSGLAWGTSYNEQFF	TGTGCCAGCAGTTCGGGACTAGCGTGGGGAACCTCCTACAATGAGCAGTTCTTC
TRBD2	many	TRBV6-1	TRBJ2-1	16	CASSAQTSLSYNEQFF	TGTGCCAGCAGTGCTCAGACTAGCCTCTCCTACAATGAGCAGTTCTTC
-	many	TRBV30	TRBJ1-1	11	CAWRLNTEAFF	TGTGCCTGGAGACTGAACACTGAAGCTTTCTTT
-	-	TRBV6-6	TRBJ1-1	12	CASSKQGTEAFF	TGTGCCAGCAGTAAACAGGGCACTGAAGCTTTCTTT
-	many	TRBV28	TRBJ1-1	11	CASSLDFEAFF	TGTGCCAGCAGTTTAGACTTTGAAGCTTTCTTT
TRBD2	many	TRBV4-3	TRBJ2-5	16	CASSQSIAGGGETQYF	TGCGCCAGCAGCCAATCGATAGCGGGGGGCGGAGAGACCCAGTACTTC
TRBD1	many	TRBV11-2	TRBJ2-5	13	CASSFHRGETQYF	TGTGCCAGCAGCTTCCACAGGGGGGAAACCCAGTACTTC
-	many	TRBV29-1	TRBJ2-5	13	CSVKTAFQETQYF	TGCAGCGTCAAGACAGCCTTCCAAGAGACCCAGTACTTC
TRBD1	many	TRBV29-1	TRBJ1-2	17	CSVEAGQGNTGHYGYTF	TGCAGCGTTGAAGCTGGACAGGGGAACACAGGGCACTATGGCTACACCTTC
TRBD2	many	TRBV4-3	TRBJ2-3	19	CASSQEGTSGGSPTDTQYF	TGCGCCAGCAGCCAAGAAGGGACTAGCGGGGGGTCCCCCACAGATACGCAGTATTTT